The clone carrying this TCR beta chain appeared many times. This sample stems from a study of T cells after yellow fever vaccination. Germline V lookup: CDR1 SGHRS, CDR2 YFSETQ. The J segment lost 3 bases and the V segment lost 7 bases, leaving 5 bases of the junction unmatched. This CDR3 region has 13 residues. TCRdb recomputed calls from the 5' RACE reads with MiXCR, one row per CDR3 protein. The sample has 250,000 to 400,000 distinct CDR3 sequences; around 4.3% are singletons. This sequence originates from a man younger than 30 who received the YFV17D yellow fever vaccine. The chain employs TRBV5-1 and TRBJ2-5; 8 positions agree with TRBD1. Sequencing was performed on PBMCs, taken 15 days after the yellow fever booster vaccination. CDR3 bases: TGCGCCAGCGGCCAACAGGGGGAAGAGACCCAGTACTTC. Residues: CASGQQGEETQYF. The full variable domain, rest sourced from reference TRBV5-1 and TRBJ2-5, is KAGVTQTPRYLIKTRGQQVTLSCSPISGHRSVSWYQQTPGQGLQFLFEYFSETQRNKGNFPGRFSGRQFSNSRSEMNVSTLELGDSALYLCASGQQGEETQYFGPGTRLLVL.